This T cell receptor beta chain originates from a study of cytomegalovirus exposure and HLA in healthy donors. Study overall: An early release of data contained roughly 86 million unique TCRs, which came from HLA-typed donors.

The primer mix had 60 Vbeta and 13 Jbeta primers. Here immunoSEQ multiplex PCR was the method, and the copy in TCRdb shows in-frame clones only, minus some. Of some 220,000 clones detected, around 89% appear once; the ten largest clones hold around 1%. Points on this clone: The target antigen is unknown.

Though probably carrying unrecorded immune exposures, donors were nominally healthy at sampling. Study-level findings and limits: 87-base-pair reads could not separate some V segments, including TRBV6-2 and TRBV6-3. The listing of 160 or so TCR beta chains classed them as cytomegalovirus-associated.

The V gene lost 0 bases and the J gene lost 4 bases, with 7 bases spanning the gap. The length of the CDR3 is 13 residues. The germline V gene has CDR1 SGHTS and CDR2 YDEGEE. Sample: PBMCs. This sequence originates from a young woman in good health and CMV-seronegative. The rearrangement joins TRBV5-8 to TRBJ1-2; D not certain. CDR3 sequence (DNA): TGTGCCAGCAGCTTGGGGTCCGGCTATGGCTACACCTTC. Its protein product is CASSLGSGYGYTF.